This TCR beta chain came from a study of blood T cell repertoires in COVID-19. Study as a whole: Both acute and convalescent COVID-19 samples were obtained from the United States, Italy and Spain. Sample material is recorded as cDNA or gDNA derived from T cells, B-cell-depleted T cells, or PBMCs.

This CDR3 has 14 amino acids. CDR1 is SGHRS, CDR2 YFSETQ, per germline. Trimming shortened V by 2 bases and J by 4 bases, and 12 bases separated the two germline ends. Original data processing: Reference gene primer amplification in the assay estimated nucleated cell counts. Repertoires were generated with immunoSEQ multiplex PCR, while TCRdb's copy carries only in-frame clones and drops some. V and J calls and clone size are given by that table; D and trimming were obtained from the DNA. The sample lists approximately 120,000 clones; about 75% were seen once. The chain links TRBV5-1 to TRBJ1-2; the D gene is possibly TRBD1 (6 bases). Sequencing was done on a sample of peripheral blood. The sequence was obtained from a man of 80 years or more with acute or convalescent COVID-19. CDR3 residues: CASSFDRLGYGYTF. In nucleotides, the CDR3 is TGCGCCAGCAGCTTTGACAGGTTGGGCTATGGCTACACCTTC.